This TCR beta chain derives from a study of cytomegalovirus exposure and HLA in healthy donors. General study points: Data from an earlier analysis indicated that most TCR beta V segments were productive either about 87% or about 30% of the time.

Amplification used 60 Vbeta primers and 13 Jbeta primers. Clones were sequenced by immunoSEQ multiplex PCR, and TCRdb holds only the in-frame ones, with some missing. The repertoire holds about 160,000 clones, with 60% to 75% as singletons. With 5 bases clipped from V and 4 bases from J, the junction kept 5 bases outside the gene matches. The CDR3 is made up of 14 amino acids. The germline gives CDR1 SEHNR, CDR2 FQNEAQ (reference sequence). Comment on this clone: Its antigen is not known.

This chain connects TRBV7-9 to TRBJ1-5; TRBD1 matches 7 bases. Sample: PBMCs. The TCR was taken from a woman aged 45 to 65 in good health and CMV-seropositive. CDR3 sequence: CASSAGQHNQPQHF. CDR3 coding DNA: TGTGCCAGCAGCGCGGGACAGCATAATCAGCCCCAGCATTTT.